This T cell receptor (beta chain) was recovered during a study of shared clonotypes between healthy human individuals. Points from the study as a whole: Only a few donors were included, so the genetic and exposure-history diversity represented was limited.

Details on this clone: No antigen is known for it.

Germline V gene lookup returns CDR1 MNHNS and CDR2 SASEGT. The CDR3 is made up of 14 amino acids. The V gene lost 11 bases and the J gene lost 3 bases, with 17 bases spanning the gap. Investigators spread the genomic DNA of each subset evenly over several immunoSEQ plates. The method was immunoSEQ multiplex PCR; TCRdb's version includes in-frame clones alone and lacks a portion of them. The data contain about half a million clones, 70% to 80% of them singletons. Every contributor of samples was a Caucasian grown-up residing in Nashville, Tennessee. The chain carries TRBV6-1 and TRBJ2-1; D perhaps matches TRBD1 (5 bases). This receptor was taken from a woman aged 40 to 50 in good health. Some clones in this sample may be carry-over from other donors' samples. What was sequenced was PBMCs. Here the CDR3 reads CAVVPWGNYNEQFF. Written as DNA, the CDR3 is TGTGCCGTGGTACCCTGGGGCAACTACAATGAGCAGTTCTTC.